The 28 T cell receptor beta chains reported below all come from one sample, sequenced in a study of cytomegalovirus exposure and HLA in healthy donors. Primers for the PCR totalled 60 Vbeta and 13 Jbeta. The protocol was immunoSEQ multiplex PCR, while the TCRdb copy is restricted to in-frame clones and leaves out a portion. The top ten hold about 2.1% of the sample, which has 180,000 or so clones, around 77% seen once. The specimen was PBMCs. The receptors derive from a woman aged 30 to 39 in good health and CMV-seronegative.

This chain uses TRBV6-5 with TRBJ2-3; D is possibly TRBD2 (6 bases). This CDR3 spans 16 amino acids. V was pared by 2 bases and J by 4 bases, with 16 bases between. Germline CDR1 is MNHEY and CDR2 is SVGAGI. The CDR3 here is CASSYAAGLGADTQYF. DNA for the CDR3: TGTGCCAGCAGTTACGCGGCGGGGTTAGGGGCAGATACGCAGTATTTT.

This chain connects TRBV11-2 to TRBJ2-1; the match to TRBD2 covers 7 bases. This CDR3 spans 16 amino acids. Germline values: CDR1 SGHAT, CDR2 FQNNGV. V gave up 1 base and J gave up 1 base; unmatched junction bases: 4. Here the CDR3 reads CASSLGGGRSYNEQFF. The CDR3 DNA follows: TGTGCCAGCAGCTTAGGGGGGGGAAGGTCCTACAATGAGCAGTTCTTC.

The chain employs TRBV15 and TRBJ2-7; 7 positions agree with TRBD2. With V trimmed by 9 bases and J by 2 bases, 4 bases remained unmatched. The CDR3 consists of 12 residues. The germline V gene encodes CDR1 LNHNV and CDR2 YYDKDF (reference sequence). CDR3 in amino acids: CATRGGTYEQYF. In nucleotides, the CDR3 is TGTGCCACTCGCGGGGGAACCTACGAGCAGTACTTC.

Comments on this clone: At one end, the junction sequence differs from germline, possibly due to a read error. V and J are TRBV7-7 and TRBJ1-1, with no clear D. Germline V CDR1 and CDR2: SSHAT, FNYEAQ (reference sequence). The CDR3 length is 16 residues. CDR3 coding DNA: TGTGCTAGCAGCCTCCCGCAGATGCGGTTTGACACTGAAGCTTTCTTT. Protein sequence: CASSLPQMRFDTEAFF.

This clone has only a few counts. V is TRBV2 and J is TRBJ1-5; no reliable D call. The germline V gene has CDR1 SNHLY and CDR2 FYNNEI. This CDR3 region has 13 residues. The CDR3 DNA sequence: TGTGCAAGCGAGGGCAGTCCCAATCAGCCCCAGCATTTT. As protein: CASEGSPNQPQHF. The full variable domain, its missing parts supplied by reference TRBV2 and TRBJ1-5, is EPEVTQTPSHQVTQMGQEVILRCVPISNHLYFYWYRQILGQKVEFLVSFYNNEISEKSEIFDDQFSVERPDGSNFTLKIRSTKLEDSAMYFCASEGSPNQPQHFGDGTRLSIL.

Details on this clone: A junction boundary mismatches the germline segment, possibly from a read error. The chain is built from TRBV5-1 and TRBJ2-3; TRBD2 matches at 16 bases. The CDR3 sequence is 17 residues long. Germline V gene lookup returns CDR1 SGHRS and CDR2 YFSETQ. In DNA form, the CDR3 reads TGCGCCAGCAACTTGGGACTAGCGGGGGGGCTTGTAGATACGCAGTATTTT. This gives the protein CASNLGLAGGLVDTQYF.

CDR3 DNA: TGTGCCAGCAGTTTTGGGCGACAGGGGGCGGCCGGCTACACCTTC. Translating gives CASSFGRQGAAGYTF. The rearrangement uses TRBV27 and TRBJ1-2, with 10 bases identical to TRBD1. The V and J ends lost 3 bases and 8 bases, in that order; junction bases with no gene match: 9. The germline CDR1 and CDR2 sequences are MNHEY and SMNVEV (reference sequence). This CDR3 is built from 15 residues.

The chain employs TRBV7-7 and TRBJ2-2, with D uncertain. The CDR3 has 13 amino acids. Germline values: CDR1 SSHAT, CDR2 FNYEAQ (reference sequence). V dropped 1 base and J dropped 8 bases, with 8 bases sitting between them. The CDR3 spells CASSLGSQGELFF. CDR3 DNA sequence: TGTGCCAGCAGCTTAGGTTCACAGGGGGAGCTGTTTTTT.

The V call is TRBV6-6, the J call TRBJ2-5, with D perhaps TRBD2 (5 bases). The V gene lost 2 bases and the J gene lost 4 bases, with 5 bases spanning the gap. The germline CDR1 and CDR2 sequences are MNHNY and SVGAGI (reference sequence). The CDR3 extends over 12 amino acids. The DNA of the CDR3 is TGTGCCAGCAGTTACGGGAGAGAGACCCAGTACTTC. Encoded protein: CASSYGRETQYF.

The V gene is TRBV5-1, the J gene TRBJ2-5; the D is unclear. The CDR3 totals 14 residues. Trimming removed 3 bases at V and 1 base at J, with 10 bases between. CDR1 SGHRS and CDR2 YFSETQ come from the germline V gene. The CDR3 region has the DNA TGCGCCAGCAGCTCGAGTGTCGTCCAAGAGACCCAGTACTTC. The encoded protein is CASSSSVVQETQYF.

This clone showed up just once. J is TRBJ2-3 and V is TRBV6-5; the match to TRBD2 covers 11 bases. Per the germline V gene, CDR1 is MNHEY and CDR2 is SVGAGI. The CDR3 is made up of 14 amino acids. V was pared by 8 bases and J by 3 bases, with 4 bases of the junction left unmatched. For the CDR3, the DNA is TGTGCCAGCCAAACTAGCGGGGGAACAGATACGCAGTATTTT. Translated, it gives CASQTSGGTDTQYF.

The chain employs TRBV5-4 and TRBJ2-7, with 9 bases aligning to TRBD2. This CDR3 contains 16 residues. In germline, CDR1 is SGHNT, CDR2 YYREEE (reference sequence). Trimming cost V 4 bases and J 0 bases; bases outside gene matches: 8. The CDR3 DNA sequence: TGTGCCAGCAGCAACGGAGCGGGGGGTTTCTCCTACGAGCAGTACTTC. It specifies CASSNGAGGFSYEQYF.

DNA for the CDR3: TGTGCCAGCAGCCAATGGGACAGGGTCTACGAGCAGTACTTC. Amino acids: CASSQWDRVYEQYF. The chain uses TRBV5-8 and TRBJ2-7, with 9 bases that match TRBD1. Trimming removed 4 bases from V and 3 bases from J; junction bases left unmatched: 5. Germline-derived CDR1 and CDR2 are SGHTS and YDEGEE. This CDR3 contains 14 residues.

CDR3 region: CASMARGKTEAFF. The DNA for the CDR3 is TGTGCCAGCATGGCCCGAGGGAAGACTGAAGCTTTCTTT. The V and J genes are TRBV2 and TRBJ1-1; no reliable D call. The CDR3 runs to 13 residues. Trimming took 7 bases from V and 5 from J, leaving 14 bases between them. Looked up from germline, CDR1 is SNHLY and CDR2 is FYNNEI.

For the CDR3, the DNA is TGTGCCAGCAAATTTTCCGGGGGGCTGAACACCGGGGAGCTGTTTTTT. Protein sequence: CASKFSGGLNTGELFF. The chain recombines TRBV2 with TRBJ2-2; tentatively, D is TRBD2 (7 bases). Germline lookup yields CDR1 SNHLY and CDR2 FYNNEI. V was shortened by 7 bases and J by 1 base, with 16 bases between the two germline ends. This CDR3 comprises 16 residues.

The chain recombines TRBV15 with TRBJ2-7, with TRBD1 as a possible D gene (5 bases). Germline V gene sequence: CDR1 LNHNV, CDR2 YYDKDF (reference sequence). The CDR3 covers 14 residues. V was cut by 0 bases and J by 2 bases, with 8 bases left in between. The CDR3 DNA reads as TGTGCCACCAGCAGAGATTCGACAGCCTACGAGCAGTACTTC. Translating it yields CATSRDSTAYEQYF.

Here the CDR3 DNA reads TGTGCCAGCAGTGATAACAGGGGGACGAATGAGCAGTTCTTC. Translated, it gives CASSDNRGTNEQFF. The chain uses TRBV6-1 and TRBJ2-1; 8 nucleotides align to TRBD1. This CDR3 contains 14 residues. J lost 7 bases, V lost 3 bases, and 5 bases had no gene match. Germline assignment: CDR1 MNHNS and CDR2 SASEGT.

V usage is TRBV2 and J usage is TRBJ1-1; tentatively, D is TRBD1 (5 bases). The CDR3 runs 13 residues. Trimming left V 3 bases short and J 5 bases short, with 10 bases between. CDR1 is SNHLY and CDR2 is FYNNEI in the germline V gene. For the CDR3, the DNA is TGTGCCAGCAGTGACCAGGGTTGGACTGAAGCTTTCTTT. As protein: CASSDQGWTEAFF.

This clone was seen a single time. The CDR3 sequence: CASSVGQTNTEAFF. CDR3 coding DNA: TGTGCCAGCAGCGTGGGACAGACAAACACTGAAGCTTTCTTT. The rearrangement uses TRBV7-9 and TRBJ1-1, with TRBD1 matching 7 bases. CDR1 SEHNR and CDR2 FQNEAQ come from the germline V gene (reference sequence). The CDR3 length is 14 residues. V lost 5 bases, J lost 2 bases, and 5 bases stayed unmatched.

The chain links TRBV5-4 to TRBJ2-3; D might be TRBD1 (6 bases). Germline loops: CDR1 SGHNT, CDR2 YYREEE (reference sequence). This CDR3 contains 15 residues. V lost 3 bases, J lost 2 bases, and 13 bases lay in between. The CDR3 loop reads CASSWGHSTTDTQYF. The DNA of the CDR3 is TGTGCCAGCAGCTGGGGACACAGCACCACAGATACGCAGTATTTT. The entire variable domain, with the rest obtained from reference TRBV5-4 and TRBJ2-3, is as follows: ETGVTQSPTHLIKTRGQQVTLRCSSQSGHNTVSWYQQALGQGPQFIFQYYREEENGRGNFPPRFSGLQFPNYSSELNVNALELDDSALYLCASSWGHSTTDTQYFGPGTRLTVL.

The chain employs TRBV7-9 and TRBJ2-2, with TRBD1 identical over 7 bases. Germline V lookup: CDR1 SEHNR, CDR2 FQNEAQ (reference sequence). The length of the CDR3 is 18 residues. The V and J ends lost 5 bases and 4 bases, in that order; junction bases with no gene match: 16. The CDR3 nucleotides read TGTGCCAGCAGCCATCAGACAGGGATGTTACGGGGCACCGGGGAGCTGTTTTTT. It yields the protein CASSHQTGMLRGTGELFF.

The chain recombines TRBV7-9 with TRBJ2-7; TRBD1 agrees at 9 bases. The CDR3 covers 15 residues. J was trimmed by 2 bases and V by 4 bases; bases with no gene match: 6. Germline-derived CDR1 and CDR2 are SEHNR and FQNEAQ (reference sequence). In DNA form, the CDR3 reads TGTGCCAGCAGCTCAGGGACAGGGAGTACCTACGAGCAGTACTTC. This gives the protein CASSSGTGSTYEQYF.

CDR3 in DNA: TGCGCCAGCAGCCAAACAGGGGCCACTGAAGCTTTCTTT. Protein: CASSQTGATEAFF. This sequence joins TRBV5-1 and TRBJ1-1, with 7 bases aligning to TRBD1. The V gene's germline CDR1 is SGHRS and CDR2 YFSETQ. Unmatched junction bases numbered 4, after V lost 4 bases and J lost 4 bases. The CDR3 is 13 residues long.

The chain has TRBV15 and TRBJ2-5; TRBD2 matches at 11 bases. V lost 5 bases and J lost 1; bases outside the gene matches: 6. The germline CDR1 and CDR2 sequences are LNHNV and YYDKDF (reference sequence). This CDR3 spans 16 amino acids. The CDR3 region is CATSPDLAGGQETQYF. CDR3 DNA: TGTGCCACCAGCCCGGATCTAGCGGGGGGCCAAGAGACCCAGTACTTC.

The chain couples TRBV6-1 to TRBJ1-5, with 10 positions matching TRBD1. In germline, CDR1 is MNHNS, CDR2 SASEGT. V shed 10 bases, J shed 0 bases, and the junction held 3 bases outside the gene matches. The length of the CDR3 is 14 residues. The CDR3 nucleotides read TGTGCCACCGGACAGGGGGTTAGCAATCAGCCCCAGCATTTT. Amino acids: CATGQGVSNQPQHF.

This clone was seen once. V gene TRBV6-1 combines with J gene TRBJ2-5; 8 bases align to TRBD1. Near its end, the DNA agrees better with TRBJ2-7, so the J call may be wrong. CDR1 and CDR2 (germline): MNHNS, SASEGT. The CDR3 is 15 amino acids. The CDR3 is CASSPTGALTYEQYF. CDR3 DNA: TGTGCCAGCAGTCCGACAGGGGCGCTTACCTACGAGCAGTACTTC.

This clone was seen only a few times. This chain uses TRBV2 with TRBJ1-1, with D perhaps matching TRBD1 (6 bases). This CDR3 is 13 amino acids long. V shed 8 bases and J shed 3 bases, with 13 bases lying between them. From germline, CDR1 is SNHLY and CDR2 FYNNEI. CDR3 DNA: TGTGCCAGCGTCGGACAGCTGTACACTGAAGCTTTCTTT. Amino acid sequence: CASVGQLYTEAFF. Drawing the rest from reference TRBV2 and TRBJ1-1, the complete variable domain is EPEVTQTPSHQVTQMGQEVILRCVPISNHLYFYWYRQILGQKVEFLVSFYNNEISEKSEIFDDQFSVERPDGSNFTLKIRSTKLEDSAMYFCASVGQLYTEAFFGQGTRLTVV.

The V gene is TRBV6-6, the J gene TRBJ1-4, with D unresolved. The CDR3 covers 16 residues. V gave up 1 base and J gave up 0 bases, with 9 bases separating them. Germline V gene data show CDR1 as MNHNY and CDR2 as SVGAGI (reference sequence). The CDR3 spells CASSYWPGTTNEKLFF. CDR3 in DNA: TGTGCCAGCAGTTACTGGCCGGGGACAACTAATGAAAAACTGTTTTTT.